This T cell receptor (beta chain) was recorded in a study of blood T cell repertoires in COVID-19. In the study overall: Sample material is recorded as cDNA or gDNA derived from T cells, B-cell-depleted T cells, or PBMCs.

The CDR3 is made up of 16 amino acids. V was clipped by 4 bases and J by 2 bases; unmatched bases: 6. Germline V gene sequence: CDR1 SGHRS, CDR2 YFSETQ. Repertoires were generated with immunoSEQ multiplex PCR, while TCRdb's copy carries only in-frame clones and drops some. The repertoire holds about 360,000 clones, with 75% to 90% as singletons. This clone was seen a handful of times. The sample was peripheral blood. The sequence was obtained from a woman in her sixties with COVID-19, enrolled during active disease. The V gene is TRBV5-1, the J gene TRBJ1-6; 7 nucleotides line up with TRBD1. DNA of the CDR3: TGCGCCAGCAGCCGGACGACAGGGCCCTATAATTCACCCCTCCACTTT. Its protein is CASSRTTGPYNSPLHF.